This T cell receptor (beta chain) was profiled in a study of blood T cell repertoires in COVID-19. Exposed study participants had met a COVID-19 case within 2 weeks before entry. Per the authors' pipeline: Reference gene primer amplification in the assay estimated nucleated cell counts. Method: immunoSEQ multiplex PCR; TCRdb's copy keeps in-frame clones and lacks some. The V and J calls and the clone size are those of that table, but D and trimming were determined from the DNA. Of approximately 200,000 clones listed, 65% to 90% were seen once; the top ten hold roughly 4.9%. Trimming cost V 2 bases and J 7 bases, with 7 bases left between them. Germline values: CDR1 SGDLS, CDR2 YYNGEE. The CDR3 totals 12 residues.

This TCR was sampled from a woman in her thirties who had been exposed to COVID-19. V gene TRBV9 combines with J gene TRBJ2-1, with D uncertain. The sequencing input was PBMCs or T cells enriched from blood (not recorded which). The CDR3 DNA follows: TGTGCCAGCAGCGTCCTTACAAATGAGCAGTTCTTC. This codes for CASSVLTNEQFF.